This TCR beta chain was identified during a study of blood T cell repertoires in COVID-19. About the research overall: Samples taken during acute and convalescent COVID-19 were collected in the United States, Italy and Spain.

Original processing notes: Nucleated cell counts were estimated from reference gene primer amplification. Sequencing used immunoSEQ multiplex PCR; TCRdb keeps in-frame clones, though not all of them. That table is the source of V, J and clone size, and D and trimming were worked out from the DNA. The table records 30,000 or so clones, more than 80% of them present only once. The germline V gene has CDR1 SGHTA and CDR2 FQGNSA. This CDR3 contains 12 residues. The V and J ends lost 1 base and 6 bases respectively, with 5 bases between them. V is TRBV7-2 and J is TRBJ2-3; D unclear. The sample consisted of peripheral blood. This receptor was obtained from a male donor with active COVID-19. CDR3 protein: CASSLVRDTQYF. The CDR3 DNA reads as TGTGCCAGCAGCTTAGTACGGGATACGCAGTATTTT.